Below are 27 T cell receptor beta chains sequenced from a single sample in a study of blood T cell repertoires in COVID-19. The method was immunoSEQ multiplex PCR; TCRdb's version includes in-frame clones alone and lacks a portion of them. The data show a few hundred thousand clones, about 87% seen once. Source material: PBMCs or T cells enriched from blood (not recorded which). The receptor source for this set is a woman between 50 and 59 years old who had recovered from COVID-19.

The V gene is TRBV4-1, the J gene TRBJ2-1, with 9 bases aligning to TRBD2. The CDR3 contains 16 residues. V trimming: 4 bases; J trimming: 0 bases; junction bases outside the gene matches: 4. The germline gives CDR1 MGHRA, CDR2 YSYEKL. CDR3 in DNA: TGCGCCAGCAGCCGCACGACTAGCGGCTCCTACAATGAGCAGTTCTTC. Translated: CASSRTTSGSYNEQFF.

The V and J genes are TRBV6-5 and TRBJ1-1; D uncertain. The CDR3 contains 14 residues. V dropped 7 bases and J dropped 2 bases, with 14 bases sitting between them. Per germline, CDR1 MNHEY and CDR2 SVGAGI. The CDR3 DNA sequence: TGTGCCAGCATCCACGGGGTTGGAAACACTGAAGCTTTCTTT. This gives the protein CASIHGVGNTEAFF.

The chain joins TRBV7-9 to TRBJ2-5, with a possible D match to TRBD2 (5 bases). The length of the CDR3 is 13 residues. Germline V gene data show CDR1 as SEHNR and CDR2 as FQNEAQ (reference sequence). V lost 5 bases and J 3 bases, leaving 10 bases between the germline ends. The CDR3, as DNA: TGTGCCAGCAGCCTGGACTTTGAAGAGACCCAGTACTTC. Translation gives CASSLDFEETQYF.

V gene TRBV12-3 or TRBV12-4 combines with J gene TRBJ1-5; D unresolved. The CDR3 has 13 amino acids. Trimming stripped 3 bases from V and 7 bases from J, with 10 bases between. The CDR3 sequence: CASSFGPRQPQHF. The CDR3 nucleotides read TGTGCCAGCAGTTTCGGCCCCAGGCAGCCCCAGCATTTT.

This chain connects TRBV6-5 to TRBJ2-3; 7 bases match TRBD1. The germline V gene has CDR1 MNHEY and CDR2 SVGAGI. The V gene end was trimmed by 8 bases and the J gene end by 3 bases; junction bases not matched to a gene: 11. This CDR3 is 15 amino acids long. CDR3 sequence (DNA): TGTGCCAGCTCTAATCGGGCAGGGGGAACAGATACGCAGTATTTT. This gives the protein CASSNRAGGTDTQYF.

This clone has only a few counts. The CDR3 is CASSLGGTANFEAFF. The CDR3 nucleotides read TGTGCCAGCAGCTTAGGAGGGACAGCTAACTTTGAAGCTTTCTTT. J is TRBJ1-1 and V is TRBV11-1, with TRBD1 identical over 7 bases. The CDR3 extends over 15 amino acids. The germline gives CDR1 SGHAT, CDR2 FQDESV (reference sequence). With 1 base clipped from V and 7 bases from J, the junction kept 9 bases outside the gene matches.

V and J are TRBV29-1 and TRBJ1-1, with 9 bases aligning to TRBD1. Trimming removed 6 bases from V and 5 bases from J; junction bases left unmatched: 1. CDR3 length equals 11 residues. The germline CDR1 and CDR2 sequences are SQVTM and ANQGSEA. This CDR3 is CSVGQGTEAFF. In nucleotides, the CDR3 is TGCAGCGTCGGACAGGGGACTGAAGCTTTCTTT. The variable domain in full, with the rest retrieved from reference TRBV29-1 and TRBJ1-1, is SAVISQKPSRDICQRGTSLTIQCQVDSQVTMMFWYRQQPGQSLTLIATANQGSEATYESGFVIDKFPISRPNLTFSTLTVSNMSPEDSSIYLCSVGQGTEAFFGQGTRLTVV.

CDR3 sequence (DNA): TGCGCCAGCAGCTTGGCGGGACAGGGAAATTCACCCCTCCACTTT. This sequence encodes CASSLAGQGNSPLHF. This chain connects TRBV5-1 to TRBJ1-6; 9 bases map to TRBD1. The CDR3 has 15 amino acids. The trim removed 0 bases at V and 7 bases at J, leaving 2 bases unmatched. Per germline, CDR1 SGHRS and CDR2 YFSETQ.

The chain recombines TRBV3-1 (or the pseudogene TRBV3-2) with TRBJ2-3, with D possibly matching TRBD2 (5 bases). The CDR3 totals 13 residues. The V gene's germline CDR1 is LGHDT and CDR2 YNNKEL (reference sequence). Trimming cost V 4 bases and J 3 bases, with 8 bases left between them. The CDR3 spells CASSPGDTDTQYF. CDR3 in DNA: TGTGCCAGCAGCCCCGGGGATACAGATACGCAGTATTTT.

This chain uses TRBV3-1 (or the pseudogene TRBV3-2) with TRBJ2-1; the match to TRBD2 covers 8 bases. From germline, CDR1 is LGHDT and CDR2 YNNKEL (reference sequence). The CDR3 extends over 16 amino acids. V was clipped by 1 base and J by 4 bases; unmatched bases: 6. CDR3 in DNA: TGTGCCAGCAGCCAAGTTCCACTAGCGGAATACAATGAGCAGTTCTTC. Encoded protein: CASSQVPLAEYNEQFF.

The chain couples TRBV15 to TRBJ2-1; the match to TRBD2 covers 7 bases. Germline loops: CDR1 LNHNV, CDR2 YYDKDF (reference sequence). The CDR3 consists of 19 residues. The V and J ends lost 0 bases and 2 bases, in that order; junction bases with no gene match: 13. The CDR3 spells CATSRETRFPSGTYNEQFF. The CDR3 DNA reads as TGTGCCACCAGCAGAGAAACTCGTTTCCCCAGCGGGACCTACAATGAGCAGTTCTTC.

The rearrangement joins TRBV6-5 to TRBJ2-3; TRBD2 agrees at 7 bases. Trimming removed 8 bases from V and 1 base from J; junction bases left unmatched: 6. The CDR3 totals 14 residues. The germline V gene has CDR1 MNHEY and CDR2 SVGAGI. The CDR3 loop reads CASVLAEGTDTQYF. The DNA for the CDR3 is TGTGCCAGCGTCCTAGCGGAAGGCACAGATACGCAGTATTTT.

The chain carries TRBV27 and TRBJ2-2; no definite D call. This CDR3 has 14 amino acids. CDR1 MNHEY and CDR2 SMNVEV come from the germline V gene (reference sequence). Trimming removed 0 bases from V and 6 bases from J, with 8 bases in between. CDR3 coding DNA: TGTGCCAGCAGTTTATCCACAGTGTCCGGGGAGCTGTTTTTT. Translating it yields CASSLSTVSGELFF.

The sample holds one count of this clone. The chain has TRBV7-2 and TRBJ2-1; D is uncertain. Trimming cost V 4 bases and J 6 bases, with 16 bases left between them. The CDR3 length is 15 residues. The germline V gene has CDR1 SGHTA and CDR2 FQGNSA. The CDR3 DNA sequence: TGTGCCAGCAGCTCACTCCCCTCTAGTGGCAATGAGCAGTTCTTC. It specifies CASSSLPSSGNEQFF.

A single count supports this clone. The rearrangement uses TRBV7-9 and TRBJ2-2, with 8 nucleotides matching TRBD2. After removal of 3 bases from V and 7 bases from J, the junction contained 4 bases not matched to a gene. CDR1 is SEHNR, CDR2 FQNEAQ, per germline (reference sequence). The CDR3 length is 14 residues. CDR3: CASSFGREGGELFF. CDR3 nucleotides: TGTGCCAGCAGCTTCGGTCGGGAGGGCGGGGAGCTGTTTTTT.

This rearrangement joins TRBV5-4 to TRBJ2-4; 10 positions match TRBD1. CDR1 is SGHNT and CDR2 is YYREEE in the germline V gene (reference sequence). The J segment lost 5 bases and the V segment lost 4 bases, leaving 6 bases of the junction unmatched. This CDR3 comprises 15 residues. The CDR3 region is CASSPTGGMENIQYF. The CDR3 nucleotides read TGTGCCAGCAGCCCGACAGGGGGCATGGAAAACATTCAGTACTTC.

CDR3 region: CASSFLTSGRSGELFF. The CDR3 DNA follows: TGTGCCAGCAGCTTCCTGACTAGCGGGAGAAGCGGGGAGCTGTTTTTT. This rearrangement joins TRBV5-6 to TRBJ2-2; 12 bases match TRBD2. Per the germline V gene, CDR1 is SGHDT and CDR2 is YYEEEE. The V segment lost 2 bases and the J segment 7 bases; nucleotides outside the gene matches: 6. The CDR3 spans 16 residues.

The genes are TRBV28 and TRBJ1-5; 8 positions agree with TRBD1. Germline-derived CDR1 and CDR2 are MDHEN and SYDVKM. The V gene end was trimmed by 6 bases and the J gene end by 2 bases; junction bases not matched to a gene: 6. The CDR3 loop spans 15 amino acids. This chain's CDR3 is CASSLTGVGNQPQHF. For the CDR3, the DNA is TGTGCCAGCAGCTTGACAGGGGTCGGCAATCAGCCCCAGCATTTT.

The V gene is TRBV3-1 (or the pseudogene TRBV3-2), the J gene TRBJ2-3; TRBD2 matches 7 bases. V was clipped by 4 bases and J by 3 bases; unmatched bases: 13. This CDR3 is built from 17 residues. Germline V gene lookup returns CDR1 LGHDT and CDR2 YNNKEL (reference sequence). CDR3 bases: TGTGCCAGCAGCCGGGGAGGGCCGGTCGTGGGAACAGATACGCAGTATTTT. It codes for CASSRGGPVVGTDTQYF.

A note on this clone: Other DNA sequences from this sample encode an identical CDR3 as well. This sequence joins TRBV7-9 and TRBJ1-1; no clear D. Trimming shortened V by 2 bases and J by 1 base, and 8 bases separated the two germline ends. Germline CDR1 and CDR2: SEHNR and FQNEAQ (reference sequence). The CDR3 length is 14 residues. The CDR3 here is CASSLFTENTEAFF. The CDR3 DNA reads as TGTGCCAGCAGCTTATTCACAGAGAACACTGAAGCTTTCTTT.

This chain uses TRBV6-5 with TRBJ2-7, with 13 bases lining up with TRBD2. The junction had 4 bases not matched to a gene; V was cut back by 9 bases and J by 2 bases. The CDR3 extends over 14 amino acids. CDR1 is MNHEY, CDR2 SVGAGI, per germline. The CDR3 DNA reads TGTGCCAGTATACTAGCGGGAGGGCCCTACGAGCAGTACTTC. Its translation: CASILAGGPYEQYF.

J is TRBJ2-7 and V is TRBV19; possibly TRBD2 for D (5 bases). Germline CDR1 reads LNHDA; CDR2 reads SQIVND (reference sequence). V was clipped by 1 base and J by 0 bases, with 13 bases between them. The CDR3 loop spans 16 amino acids. The CDR3 coding sequence is TGTGCCAGTAGTATAGGTGGGAGCCTACCCTCCTACGAGCAGTACTTC. Amino acids: CASSIGGSLPSYEQYF.

This clone was seen a single time. J is TRBJ1-4 and V is TRBV3-1 (or the pseudogene TRBV3-2); 7 positions match TRBD1. The germline V gene encodes CDR1 LGHDT and CDR2 YNNKEL (reference sequence). The length of the CDR3 is 14 residues. Trimming took 6 bases from V and 8 from J; bases not matched to a gene: 9. The DNA of the CDR3 is TGTGCCAGCAGTCACGACAGGGTTGGCGAAAAACTGTTTTTT. This gives the protein CASSHDRVGEKLFF.

This chain links TRBV28 with TRBJ2-3; D not certain. Germline-derived CDR1 and CDR2 are MDHEN and SYDVKM. The CDR3 contains 14 residues. The ends were cut back, 6 bases at V and 2 bases at J, with 12 bases in the middle. In DNA form, the CDR3 reads TGTGCCAGCAGCACTCAACTGTCCACAGATACGCAGTATTTT. It translates to CASSTQLSTDTQYF. The full variable domain, rest sourced from reference TRBV28 and TRBJ2-3, is DVKVTQSSRYLVKRTGEKVFLECVQDMDHENMFWYRQDPGLGLRLIYFSYDVKMKEKGDIPEGYSVSREKKERFSLILESASTNQTSMYLCASSTQLSTDTQYFGPGTRLTVL.

The chain couples TRBV27 to TRBJ2-2, with D possibly TRBD1 on 5 matching bases. The V end lost 2 bases, the J end lost 7 bases, and 17 bases lay between the germline ends. Germline values: CDR1 MNHEY, CDR2 SMNVEV (reference sequence). The length of the CDR3 is 16 residues. The CDR3 region is CASSLNLAIRDGELFF. CDR3 nucleotides: TGTGCCAGCAGTTTAAATCTCGCTATCAGGGACGGGGAGCTGTTTTTT.

With regard to this clone: This sample includes further DNA sequences coding for the same CDR3. This chain connects TRBV30 to TRBJ1-2; TRBD1 matches at 9 bases. CDR1 is GTSNPN, CDR2 SVGIG, per germline (reference sequence). The CDR3 covers 14 residues. With V trimmed by 2 bases and J by 4 bases, 5 bases remained unmatched. The chain's CDR3 is CAWSPGQGLYGYTF. The CDR3 DNA sequence: TGTGCCTGGAGTCCGGGACAGGGTCTCTATGGCTACACCTTC.

The CDR3 nucleotides are TGTGCCAGCAGTTTGCGACTAGCGGGAAATGAGCAGTTCTTC. Amino acid sequence: CASSLRLAGNEQFF. The chain links TRBV28 to TRBJ2-1; 11 positions match TRBD2. The trim removed 3 bases at V and 7 bases at J, leaving 2 bases unmatched. The germline V gene encodes CDR1 MDHEN and CDR2 SYDVKM. The length of the CDR3 is 14 residues.